The TCR beta chain under discussion was sequenced for a study of cytomegalovirus exposure and HLA in healthy donors. Points from the study as a whole: Most subjects had HLA-A and HLA-B alleles reportedly predicted accurately by TCR beta sequences. An observed cluster of highly shared sequence variants was recorded as a likely sequencing artifact. By a later analysis, the bulk of CMV-associated TCR beta chains appeared HLA-restricted.

The PCR used 60 Vbeta and 13 Jbeta primers. The data were produced by immunoSEQ multiplex PCR, yet TCRdb's version contains in-frame clones alone and is incomplete. The table has 65,000 to 90,000 clones, less than 80% seen once. Concerning this clone itself: Its antigen is not known.

The CDR3 length is 16 residues. Germline V CDR1 and CDR2: MNHEY, SMNVEV (reference sequence). V shed 3 bases and J shed 6 bases, with 21 bases lying between them. The sample consisted of PBMCs. The V call is TRBV27, the J call TRBJ2-7, with a tentative D call TRBD2 (5 bases). The receptor was isolated from a middle-aged woman in good health and CMV-seropositive. CDR3 DNA: TGTGCCAGCAGTTTCGGGAACCGCCCTCCGGCGTCCGAGCAGTACTTC. Amino acid sequence: CASSFGNRPPASEQYF.